Listed here are 8 T cell receptor beta chains from one sample, sequenced in a study of T cell changes during pregnancy in multiple sclerosis. Using immunoSEQ multiplex PCR, the repertoire was profiled, and TCRdb retains in-frame clones only, with some absent. The table lists some 74,000 clones, around 94% of them singletons, with less than 2.5% in the top ten. Source: peripheral blood, taken before pregnancy. These TCRs come from a female donor with multiple sclerosis, enrolled in a pregnancy study.

The chain has TRBV6-1 and TRBJ2-1, with no clear D. This CDR3 is built from 17 residues. CDR1 and CDR2 (germline): MNHNS, SASEGT. V was clipped by 6 bases and J by 8 bases, with 26 bases between them. DNA of the CDR3: TGTGCCAGCAGCGAAAGGATTTGGTCTCCCAATGAGGATGAGCAGTTCTTC. Protein product: CASSERIWSPNEDEQFF.

V usage is TRBV10-3 and J usage is TRBJ2-3; 8 bases align to TRBD1. This CDR3 comprises 13 residues. V shed 6 bases and J 5 bases; nucleotides not matched to a gene: 4. Germline V gene sequence: CDR1 ENHRY, CDR2 SYGVKD. CDR3 loop: CAIRDRAGDTQYF. The CDR3 DNA reads as TGTGCCATCAGGGACAGGGCTGGAGATACGCAGTATTTT.

CDR3 DNA sequence: TGTGCCAGTAGTATAACAGGGGACTATGGCTACACCTTC. Translation: CASSITGDYGYTF. The chain joins TRBV19 to TRBJ1-2, with 7 bases lining up with TRBD1. Germline CDR1 and CDR2: LNHDA and SQIVND (reference sequence). The CDR3 spans 13 residues. Trimming at V came to 2 bases and at J to 3 bases, leaving 0 bases not matched to a gene.

This clone was recorded a few times. This chain uses TRBV27 with TRBJ2-2; 9 bases align to TRBD2. There are 14 residues in the CDR3. CDR1 is MNHEY and CDR2 is SMNVEV in the germline V gene (reference sequence). Germline trimming cut 7 bases from V and 3 bases from J; bases unmatched to any gene: 3. CDR3 sequence: CASTAGGYTGELFF. CDR3 DNA: TGTGCCAGCACGGCGGGAGGGTACACCGGGGAGCTGTTTTTT.

This rearrangement joins TRBV7-2 to TRBJ2-1; 9 bases map to TRBD1. J was trimmed by 5 bases and V by 2 bases; bases with no gene match: 13. This CDR3 comprises 18 residues. Germline values: CDR1 SGHTA, CDR2 FQGNSA. The CDR3 is CASSLRVDKQGAHNEQFF. The CDR3 coding sequence is TGTGCCAGCAGCTTACGTGTCGACAAACAGGGGGCGCACAATGAGCAGTTCTTC.

The genes are TRBV5-6 and TRBJ2-7; 7 bases map to TRBD2. This CDR3 has 15 amino acids. V shed 2 bases and J 0 bases; nucleotides not matched to a gene: 5. Per germline, CDR1 SGHDT and CDR2 YYEEEE. The CDR3 nucleotides read TGTGCCAGCAGCTTTTGGGGGGGGTTCTCCTACGAGCAGTACTTC. It codes for CASSFWGGFSYEQYF. Together with reference TRBV5-6 and TRBJ2-7, the CDR3 gives the full variable domain: DAGVTQSPTHLIKTRGQQVTLRCSPKSGHDTVSWYQQALGQGPQFIFQYYEEEERQRGNFPDRFSGHQFPNYSSELNVNALLLGDSALYLCASSFWGGFSYEQYFGPGTRLTVT.

This clone was observed once. The rearrangement uses TRBV4-1 and TRBJ2-5; TRBD1 might be the D (6 bases). Trimming shortened V by 0 bases and J by 4 bases, and 9 bases separated the two germline ends. Germline V gene sequence: CDR1 MGHRA, CDR2 YSYEKL. The CDR3 sequence is 14 residues long. The CDR3 region is CASSQEFRGETQYF. The CDR3 DNA sequence: TGCGCCAGCAGCCAAGAGTTCAGGGGAGAGACCCAGTACTTC.

This sequence joins TRBV6-1 and TRBJ1-1; D may be TRBD1 (6 bases). The CDR3 is 14 residues long. The germline V gene encodes CDR1 MNHNS and CDR2 SASEGT. V was clipped by 3 bases and J by 1 base, with 9 bases between them. CDR3 sequence (DNA): TGTGCCAGCAGTGATCGACAGGCGAACACTGAAGCTTTCTTT. Protein product: CASSDRQANTEAFF.